This TCR beta chain stems from a study of cytomegalovirus exposure and HLA in healthy donors. On the study more broadly: Early released data had tens of millions of unique TCRs, all coming from HLA-typed donors.

The primer mix had 60 Vbeta and 13 Jbeta primers. TCRdb's copy holds only in-frame clones and misses some; the assay was immunoSEQ multiplex PCR. The sample has around 150,000 clones; around 79% are singletons. Study-wide points: The HLA-A and HLA-B alleles of most subjects were reportedly predicted accurately from TCR beta sequences.

A word on this clone: Its antigen is undetermined.

CDR3 length equals 16 residues. V dropped 3 bases and J dropped 3 bases, with 15 bases sitting between them. The germline gives CDR1 LNHDA, CDR2 SQIVND (reference sequence). The sample taken for sequencing was PBMCs. The clonotype originates from a human donor in good health. The rearrangement joins TRBV19 to TRBJ2-4, with D possibly matching TRBD2 (6 bases). CDR3 DNA sequence: TGTGCCAGTAGTATTTCGGGAGCTTTGGGCAAAAACATTCAGTACTTC. Protein product: CASSISGALGKNIQYF.